What follows are 10 T cell receptor beta chains derived from one specimen sequenced in a study of T cells in Graves' hyperthyroidism and ophthalmopathy. Amplified TCR beta CDR3 regions derived from RNA transcripts. First-round RT-PCR targeting the TCR CDR3 was performed with the HTBI primer set. TCRdb independently ran MiXCR on the multiplex PCR reads; one entry per CDR3 protein. This table has some 400,000 distinct CDR3 sequences, 15% to 20% appearing once. The sample comprised blood. The receptors shown here come from a young woman with Graves' hyperthyroidism.

This clonotype was seen repeatedly, ten times or more. The chain links TRBV20-1 to TRBJ1-5; no reliable D call. CDR3 size: 12 residues. Germline CDR1 and CDR2: DFQATT and SNEGSKA (reference sequence). V lost 0 bases and J lost 5, with 5 bases in between. The CDR3 here is CSARDRHQPQHF. The CDR3 DNA is TGCAGTGCTAGAGATAGGCATCAGCCCCAGCATTTT.

At least ten counts were recorded for this clonotype. The chain recombines TRBV12-3 or TRBV12-4 with TRBJ2-2; TRBD1 matches 8 bases. The CDR3 runs 17 residues. Trimming cost V 6 bases and J 3 bases; bases outside gene matches: 12. The CDR3 spells CASSPDSWTGYTGELFF. For the CDR3, the DNA is TGTGCCAGCAGCCCAGATTCTTGGACAGGGTACACCGGGGAGCTGTTTTTT.

This clonotype was seen ten or more times. V usage is TRBV6-5 and J usage is TRBJ2-7; possibly TRBD1 for D (6 bases). The CDR3 runs 16 residues. Trimming took 2 bases from V and 0 from J, leaving 14 bases between them. The germline V gene encodes CDR1 MNHEY and CDR2 SVGAGI. CDR3 protein: CASSYTTLQGSYEQYF. Here the CDR3 DNA reads TGTGCCAGCAGTTACACCACCTTACAGGGCTCCTACGAGCAGTACTTC.

This clonotype was recorded at least ten times. The CDR3 DNA follows: TGTGCCAGCAGCCCACAAGTAATGAACACTGAAGCTTTCTTT. Translation gives CASSPQVMNTEAFF. This chain uses TRBV9 with TRBJ1-1; D remains ambiguous. Trimming removed 4 bases from V and 0 bases from J, with 10 bases in between. The CDR3 has 14 amino acids. Per the germline V gene, CDR1 is SGDLS and CDR2 is YYNGEE.

The genes are TRBV20-1 and TRBJ1-6; D is ambiguous. The CDR3 is 16 residues long. Trimming took 6 bases from V and 2 from J, leaving 17 bases between them. From germline, CDR1 is DFQATT and CDR2 SNEGSKA (reference sequence). The CDR3, as DNA: TGCAGTGCATGCACCTTCCGGCCAGCCTATAATTCACCCCTCCACTTT. The encoded protein is CSACTFRPAYNSPLHF.

This clonotype showed up just a few times. The germline gene is not matched at one end of the junction; a read error may be the cause. The chain is built from TRBV7-8 and TRBJ1-3; weak D call: TRBD1 (6 bases). The CDR3 sequence is 14 residues long. Germline V gene sequence: CDR1 SGHVS, CDR2 FQNEAQ. For the CDR3, the DNA is TGTGCCAGCAGCTGGGACATCTCTGGAAACACCATATGTTTT. Amino acids: CASSWDISGNTICF. Full variable domain (remainder filled in from reference TRBV7-8 and TRBJ1-3): GAGVSQSPRYKVAKRGQDVALRCDPISGHVSLFWYQQALGQGPEFLTYFQNEAQLDKSGLPSDRFFAERPEGSVSTLKIQRTQQEDSAVYLCASSWDISGNTICFGEGSWLTVV.

There are many counts of this clonotype. The chain links TRBV2 to TRBJ2-2; D may be TRBD2 (7 bases). The CDR3 has 14 amino acids. Germline CDR1 SNHLY, CDR2 FYNNEI. V shed 6 bases and J shed 1 base, with 9 bases lying between them. CDR3 amino acids: CASRGGGNTGELFF. The CDR3 nucleotides read TGTGCCAGCAGGGGAGGGGGGAACACCGGGGAGCTGTTTTTT.

With regard to this clonotype: This may stem from a read error, because a much larger clone lies one nucleotide away. This chain uses TRBV3-1 with TRBJ1-2; TRBD1 aligns across 8 bases. The CDR3 runs 16 residues. CDR1 LGHDT and CDR2 YNNKEL come from the germline V gene (reference sequence). The CDR3 protein is CASSLYRDRRNYGFTF. The CDR3 region has the DNA TGTGCCAGCAGCCTCTACCGGGACAGGCGAAACTATGGCTTCACCTTC.

This clonotype was detected many times. The chain joins TRBV6-1 to TRBJ2-2; D not certain. V lost 2 bases, J lost 6 bases, and 13 bases lay in between. Germline values: CDR1 MNHNS, CDR2 SASEGT. The CDR3 extends over 15 amino acids. The CDR3 sequence is CASSEWVAEPGELFF. The CDR3 region has the DNA TGTGCCAGCAGTGAATGGGTGGCTGAGCCCGGGGAGCTGTTTTTT.

This clonotype was found many times. The chain uses TRBV2 and TRBJ1-5, with 8 bases lining up with TRBD1. Per the germline V gene, CDR1 is SNHLY and CDR2 is FYNNEI. The CDR3 covers 13 residues. J gave up 6 bases and V 6 bases, and 4 bases lay outside the gene matches. In DNA form, the CDR3 reads TGTGCCAGCAGAGGACAGGGCGGTCAGCCCCAGCATTTT. Protein product: CASRGQGGQPQHF.